The clone carrying this T cell receptor beta chain has at least ten counts. Before thyroid surgery, none of the patients had received any treatment. TCRdb ran MiXCR on the PCR reads. The sample has some 45,000 clones, about 12% seen once. Germline V gene lookup returns CDR1 ENHRY and CDR2 SYGVKD. V trimming: 6 bases; J trimming: 4 bases; junction bases outside the gene matches: 3. The CDR3 consists of 14 residues. The entry originates in a study of metastatic and nonmetastatic thyroid tumors. The origin of this receptor is a male donor with papillary thyroid cancer or a benign thyroid nodule (not recorded which). Some clones in this sample may be carry-over from other donors' samples. The V call is TRBV10-3, the J call TRBJ2-3; 11 bases align to TRBD2. The sample comprised blood. The CDR3 DNA reads as TGTGCCATCAGGACTAGCGGGACGGCAGATACGCAGTATTTT. As protein: CAIRTSGTADTQYF.